This T cell receptor (beta chain) appears in the sequencing data of a study of blood T cell repertoires in COVID-19. Study details: Spain, Italy and the United States supplied samples that represented acute and convalescent COVID-19. T cells, B-cell-depleted T cells, or PBMCs provided the cDNA or gDNA that served as material.

CDR1 and CDR2 (germline): SGHNT, YYREEE (reference sequence). The CDR3 length is 15 residues. V shed 2 bases and J shed 4 bases, with 14 bases lying between them. Those enrolled in Seattle joined during active infection and were followed longitudinally afterward. Some clones are missing from TCRdb's copy, which holds only in-frame ones; the method was immunoSEQ multiplex PCR. Counted here are about 150,000 clones, approximately 85% occurring once; the ten biggest clones make up around 2.9%. Material: peripheral blood. The TCR sequence derives from a woman aged 80 or over with COVID-19, enrolled during active disease. The V and J genes are TRBV5-4 and TRBJ2-3; weak D call: TRBD1 (6 bases). The CDR3, as DNA: TGTGCCAGCAGCTTAGGGGGAGCAGTGGCAGATACGCAGTATTTT. It specifies CASSLGGAVADTQYF.